A single sample is the source of the 30 T cell receptor beta chains below, sequenced in a study of beta chain features in type 1 diabetes. Every bit of the isolated RNA underwent reverse transcription, so sequencing read expressed TCRB transcripts. Repertoires were generated with immunoSEQ multiplex PCR, while TCRdb's copy carries only in-frame clones and drops some. This table holds about 930,000 clones, 15% to 20% found once. Sequenced material: naive CD4+ T cells from blood. Every receptor here comes from a woman aged 18-35 years in good health.

The chain joins TRBV29-1 to TRBJ2-1; D is ambiguous. V was cut by 8 bases and J by 0 bases, with 11 bases left in between. CDR1 SQVTM and CDR2 ANQGSEA come from the germline V gene. CDR3 length: 13 amino acids. CDR3 sequence (DNA): TGCAGCATTAGACGGAGCTCCTACAATGAGCAGTTCTTC. The encoded protein is CSIRRSSYNEQFF.

The chain is built from TRBV5-6 and TRBJ1-1; D is undetermined. The V and J ends lost 0 bases and 0 bases respectively, with 3 bases between them. This CDR3 spans 13 amino acids. Germline lookup yields CDR1 SGHDT and CDR2 YYEEEE. For the CDR3, the DNA is TGTGCCAGCAGCTTGGGACTGAACACTGAAGCTTTCTTT. Amino acids: CASSLGLNTEAFF.

This clone was seen only a few times. The chain joins TRBV10-3 to TRBJ2-1; TRBD2 is a possible D gene (6 bases). In germline, CDR1 is ENHRY, CDR2 SYGVKD. The CDR3 extends over 12 amino acids. With 4 bases removed from V and 8 bases from J, the gap between germline ends came to 9 bases. CDR3 nucleotide sequence: TGTGCCATCAGTGTTGGGACTCATGAGCAGTTCTTC. The encoded protein is CAISVGTHEQFF.

In this sample, this clone turned up a few times. CDR3 sequence reads: CASSGTGTGGTEQYF. CDR3 DNA sequence: TGTGCCAGCAGCGGGACCGGGACAGGGGGAACCGAGCAGTACTTC. V and J are TRBV5-4 and TRBJ2-7; the match to TRBD1 covers 11 bases. The germline gives CDR1 SGHNT, CDR2 YYREEE (reference sequence). This CDR3 has 15 amino acids. Trimming removed 4 bases from V and 6 bases from J; junction bases left unmatched: 9.

This clone has a handful of counts. CDR3 sequence (DNA): TGCAGCGTTTCCTTCTTGGGCGGTCTAGCCAAAAACATTCAGTACTTC. Its translation is CSVSFLGGLAKNIQYF. The chain carries TRBV29-1 and TRBJ2-4; D gene unclear. Trimming left V 5 bases short and J 0 bases short, with 17 bases between. CDR3 size: 16 residues. Germline V gives CDR1 SQVTM, CDR2 ANQGSEA.

The chain combines TRBV6-1 with TRBJ1-2; D gene unclear. Per germline, CDR1 MNHNS and CDR2 SASEGT. The CDR3 consists of 15 residues. V was trimmed by 4 bases and J by 3 bases, leaving 15 bases between them. The CDR3 sequence is CASSAGTRQDYGYTF. The DNA of the CDR3 is TGTGCCAGCAGTGCAGGAACCCGTCAGGACTATGGCTACACCTTC.

This chain links TRBV5-4 with TRBJ2-3, with 7 bases matching TRBD2. The V gene end was trimmed by 6 bases and the J gene end by 2 bases; junction bases not matched to a gene: 15. This CDR3 has 17 amino acids. The V gene's germline CDR1 is SGHNT and CDR2 YYREEE (reference sequence). CDR3: CASTPNSGTTTTDTQYF. The DNA of the CDR3 is TGTGCCAGCACCCCTAACTCGGGGACTACCACCACAGATACGCAGTATTTT.

This clone has just a few counts. The same CDR3 arises from other DNA sequences in this sample as well. CDR3 sequence (DNA): TGTGCCAGCAGTTTATCGTCCTACAATGAGCAGTTCTTC. Translating gives CASSLSSYNEQFF. The chain has TRBV28 and TRBJ2-1; no definite D call. Germline-derived CDR1 and CDR2 are MDHEN and SYDVKM. V lost 1 base, J lost 1 base, and 2 bases lay in between. CDR3 length: 13 residues.

The chain recombines TRBV5-1 with TRBJ2-5; D might be TRBD2 (6 bases). CDR1 SGHRS and CDR2 YFSETQ come from the germline V gene. The CDR3 covers 16 residues. Trimming pared 6 bases from V and 2 bases from J, leaving 20 bases between. CDR3 in amino acids: CASKIGGAWQQETQYF. CDR3 DNA sequence: TGCGCCAGCAAAATTGGAGGGGCGTGGCAGCAAGAGACCCAGTACTTC.

The chain couples TRBV29-1 to TRBJ2-7, with TRBD2 as a possible D gene (5 bases). CDR1 SQVTM and CDR2 ANQGSEA come from the germline V gene. This CDR3 contains 16 residues. Trimming removed 1 base from V and 4 bases from J, with 20 bases in between. This chain's CDR3 is CSVEVITSIGRYEQYF. The CDR3 DNA reads as TGCAGCGTTGAAGTGATAACTAGTATAGGACGTTACGAGCAGTACTTC.

A few counts support this clone. Other DNA sequences in the sample encode the same CDR3. The chain has TRBV7-2 and TRBJ2-6, with D unresolved. Germline CDR1 and CDR2: SGHTA and FQGNSA. This CDR3 spans 14 amino acids. Trimming left V 5 bases short and J 1 base short, with 6 bases between. The CDR3, as DNA: TGTGCCAGCAGCCCAAGATCTGGGGCCAACGTCCTGACTTTC. It codes for CASSPRSGANVLTF.

Only a few counts were recorded for this clone. The chain links TRBV7-9 to TRBJ2-1, with 8 bases lining up with TRBD2. The CDR3 has 17 amino acids. The trim removed 8 bases at V and 2 bases at J, leaving 14 bases unmatched. In germline, CDR1 is SEHNR, CDR2 FQNEAQ (reference sequence). CDR3 sequence: CASVPRLGSGTYNEQFF. The CDR3 coding sequence is TGTGCCAGCGTCCCAAGGTTGGGTAGCGGGACCTACAATGAGCAGTTCTTC.

This clone was found a few times. The chain couples TRBV29-1 to TRBJ1-2; TRBD1 is a possible D gene (6 bases). Germline CDR1 SQVTM, CDR2 ANQGSEA. The V and J ends lost 4 bases and 8 bases respectively, with 23 bases between them. CDR3 size: 15 residues. CDR3 region: CSVVEDRSKARGYTF. The CDR3 DNA is TGCAGCGTTGTAGAAGACAGGTCGAAGGCTCGGGGCTACACCTTC.

The gene calls are TRBV18 and TRBJ1-1; D is possibly TRBD1 (6 bases). The V end was cut by 0 bases, the J end by 4 bases, with 12 bases between. CDR3 length equals 15 residues. Germline loops: CDR1 KGHSH, CDR2 LQKENI. In nucleotides, the CDR3 is TGTGCCAGCTCACCACCGAACAGGGTGTTCACTGAAGCTTTCTTT. Its protein product is CASSPPNRVFTEAFF.

The chain couples TRBV7-8 to TRBJ2-1; D might be TRBD2 (5 bases). V lost 1 base and J 8 bases, leaving 15 bases between the germline ends. The length of the CDR3 is 15 residues. CDR1 is SGHVS and CDR2 is FQNEAQ in the germline V gene. The CDR3 coding sequence is TGTGCCAGCAGCTTAGATGCGGGCGCAATCTATGAGCAGTTCTTC. It is translated as CASSLDAGAIYEQFF.

The gene calls are TRBV2 and TRBJ2-2; D possibly corresponds to TRBD2 (6 bases). The CDR3 contains 15 residues. The V gene's germline CDR1 is SNHLY and CDR2 FYNNEI. V lost 5 bases, J lost 2 bases, and 12 bases lay in between. CDR3 loop: CASSLTGTNTGELFF. The CDR3 DNA reads TGTGCCAGCAGTTTAACCGGGACTAACACCGGGGAGCTGTTTTTT.

The rearrangement links TRBV7-2 to TRBJ1-2; maybe TRBD1 (6 bases). Trimming removed 4 bases from V and 7 bases from J, with 13 bases in between. CDR3 length: 13 residues. Germline CDR1 reads SGHTA; CDR2 reads FQGNSA. In nucleotides, the CDR3 is TGTGCCAGCAGCTCCTACAGGGCTTCTGGCTACACCTTC. This gives the protein CASSSYRASGYTF.

V is TRBV5-6 and J is TRBJ1-5; 7 bases are a match to TRBD1. CDR1 and CDR2 from the germline V gene are SGHDT and YYEEEE. CDR3 length: 14 residues. The V and J ends lost 2 bases and 5 bases, in that order; junction bases with no gene match: 4. The CDR3 DNA sequence: TGTGCCAGCAGCTTTAGTACAGGGGATCAGCCCCAGCATTTT. It yields the protein CASSFSTGDQPQHF.

This clone was seen a few times. The rearrangement links TRBV10-3 to TRBJ1-2, with TRBD1 matching 7 bases. From germline, CDR1 is ENHRY and CDR2 SYGVKD. The trim removed 7 bases at V and 8 bases at J, leaving 10 bases unmatched. This CDR3 is built from 13 residues. The CDR3 loop is CAITGDSLLGYTF. The CDR3 coding sequence is TGTGCCATCACTGGGGACAGCCTCCTCGGCTACACCTTC.

In this sample, this clone turned up a few times. V gene TRBV9 combines with J gene TRBJ2-5; D not certain. V was shortened by 0 bases and J by 3 bases, with 9 bases between the two germline ends. The V gene's germline CDR1 is SGDLS and CDR2 YYNGEE. The CDR3 has 14 residues. The CDR3 is CASSVASGEETQYF. CDR3 bases: TGTGCCAGCAGCGTAGCATCAGGAGAAGAGACCCAGTACTTC.

This clone was seen only a few times. Here the CDR3 reads CASSLRDLYNEQFF. DNA for the CDR3: TGTGCCAGCAGCTTACGGGACTTGTACAATGAGCAGTTCTTC. This rearrangement joins TRBV21-1 to TRBJ2-1; the tabulated D call, TRBD2, remains unverified against the DNA. TRBV21-1 is marked as a pseudogene. This CDR3 region has 14 residues.

In this sample, this clone turned up a few times. This chain uses TRBV19 with TRBJ2-4; D tentatively fits TRBD1 or TRBD2 (7 bases each). Trimming took off 9 bases at V and 0 bases at J, with 33 bases between the two ends. CDR1 is LNHDA and CDR2 is SQIVND in the germline V gene (reference sequence). This CDR3 region has 21 residues. The CDR3 protein is CARGVNQRDRGDILAKNIQYF. CDR3 bases: TGTGCCAGGGGAGTCAACCAGCGGGACAGAGGAGATATACTAGCCAAAAACATTCAGTACTTC.

The V gene is TRBV2, the J gene TRBJ1-5; D gene unclear. CDR3 size: 15 residues. CDR1 and CDR2 (germline): SNHLY, FYNNEI. V was clipped by 1 base and J by 4 bases, with 11 bases between them. The DNA of the CDR3 is TGTGCCAGCAGTGAAGGGCCGAGTCAGAATCAGCCCCAGCATTTT. Protein: CASSEGPSQNQPQHF.

The V gene is TRBV7-9, the J gene TRBJ2-1; TRBD1 aligns across 7 bases. The CDR3 spans 16 residues. Trimming cost V 5 bases and J 3 bases; bases outside gene matches: 10. Germline V gene sequence: CDR1 SEHNR, CDR2 FQNEAQ (reference sequence). CDR3 in amino acids: CASSDYRGSYYNEQFF. The CDR3 DNA reads TGTGCCAGCAGCGATTACAGGGGTTCCTACTACAATGAGCAGTTCTTC.

The chain couples TRBV6-1 to TRBJ2-6, with D hard to call. The germline gives CDR1 MNHNS, CDR2 SASEGT. The CDR3 runs 15 residues. Trimming took off 4 bases at V and 0 bases at J, with 7 bases between the two ends. CDR3 coding DNA: TGTGCCAGCAGTGCTAGTAGCTCTGGGGCCAACGTCCTGACTTTC. This encodes CASSASSSGANVLTF.

This chain uses TRBV28 with TRBJ1-1, with D perhaps TRBD1 (5 bases). Trimming stripped 6 bases from V and 6 bases from J, with 17 bases between. The length of the CDR3 is 14 residues. Germline-derived CDR1 and CDR2 are MDHEN and SYDVKM. CDR3 amino acids: CASRIQALRAEAFF. DNA for the CDR3: TGTGCCAGCAGAATACAGGCCCTAAGGGCTGAAGCTTTCTTT.

This clone was seen more than once but under ten times. V usage is TRBV7-3 and J usage is TRBJ1-5; 7 bases line up with TRBD1. The trim removed 5 bases at V and 3 bases at J, leaving 13 bases unmatched. This CDR3 has 17 amino acids. Germline values: CDR1 SGHTA, CDR2 FQGTGA. Here the CDR3 DNA reads TGTGCCAGCAGCCTGAGAGCGGGACAGAACTACAATCAGCCCCAGCATTTT. As protein: CASSLRAGQNYNQPQHF.

The rearrangement links TRBV7-2 to TRBJ2-3; D gene uncertain. This CDR3 contains 14 residues. The germline V gene encodes CDR1 SGHTA and CDR2 FQGNSA. Trimming shortened V by 2 bases and J by 2 bases, and 8 bases separated the two germline ends. DNA of the CDR3: TGTGCCAGCAGCTTAAACCCGGTCACAGATACGCAGTATTTT. Translating gives CASSLNPVTDTQYF.

The genes are TRBV4-1 and TRBJ2-4; 13 nucleotides align to TRBD2. The CDR3 spans 18 residues. The trim removed 4 bases at V and 1 base at J, leaving 7 bases unmatched. Germline-derived CDR1 and CDR2 are MGHRA and YSYEKL. In DNA, the CDR3 is TGCGCCAGCAGCCTCTCTGGACTAGCGGGAGTTGCCAAAAACATTCAGTACTTC. Translating it yields CASSLSGLAGVAKNIQYF.

This clone was counted only a few times. V and J are TRBV19 and TRBJ2-7, with TRBD2 matching 14 bases. Germline CDR1 LNHDA, CDR2 SQIVND (reference sequence). V lost 5 bases, J lost 1 base, and 16 bases stayed unmatched. CDR3 size: 20 residues. CDR3 in amino acids: CASSSGAGLAGVGWSYEQYF. In DNA form, the CDR3 reads TGTGCCAGTAGTTCCGGAGCGGGACTAGCGGGAGTTGGGTGGTCCTACGAGCAGTACTTC.